This T cell receptor beta chain was profiled in a study of T cell responses to AZD1222 COVID-19 vaccine. CDR1 is LGHNA, CDR2 YSLEER, per germline. V lost 0 bases to trimming and J lost 4 bases, with 6 bases between them. The CDR3 sequence is 13 residues long. Clones were read by immunoSEQ multiplex PCR, and TCRdb kept only the in-frame ones, dropping some. This sample has fewer than 100,000 clones; approximately 94% occur once, and the top ten carry 12%. This rearrangement joins TRBV4-3 to TRBJ1-1; D ambiguous. Sequencing used peripheral blood, obtained on day 0 of AZD1222 vaccination. This clonotype was obtained from an adult in good health. The CDR3 spells CASSQDRSTEAFF. CDR3 in DNA: TGCGCCAGCAGCCAAGATAGGAGCACTGAAGCTTTCTTT.